A selection of T cell receptor beta chains follows, all from one sample in a study of glioma-infiltrating T cells. Each CDR3 protein gets one entry after TCRdb re-called the multiplex PCR reads with MiXCR. The sample has 3,000 to 4,000 distinct CDR3 sequences; 15% to 20% are singletons. Sequenced: glioma tissue, nonneoplastic brain tissue, or PBMCs (not recorded which). These receptors were obtained from a human donor with low-grade glioma or glioblastoma, undergoing nonglioma brain surgery, or in good health (not recorded which). CDR3s include the opening cysteine and the closing phenylalanine or tryptophan. Fields, in order: V gene, D gene, CDR3 length, clone size, J gene, CDR3 protein, CDR3 DNA. The D gene is left open where the match is weak. Not all rows give a size; the values are once, few, many and, for expanded clones, a class.

TRBV28	TRBD1	15	medium-sized	TRBJ1-2	CASSSGQVGDYGYTF	TGTGCCAGCAGTTCGGGACAGGTGGGGGACTATGGCTACACCTTC
TRBV10-3	TRBD2	15	medium-sized	TRBJ2-1	CAISAPGLAFDEQFF	TGTGCCATCAGTGCACCGGGACTAGCGTTCGATGAGCAGTTCTTC
TRBV29-1	TRBD2	16	NA	TRBJ2-1	CSVGGGLAGSYNEQLF	TGCAGCGTTGGGGGGGGACTAGCGGGGTCCTACAATGAGCAGTTATTC
TRBV15	NA	13	medium-sized	TRBJ2-1	CATSRGLGDEQFF	TGTGCCACCAGCAGAGGCTTAGGGGATGAGCAGTTCTTC
TRBV6-2/TRBV6-3	NA	15	medium-sized	TRBJ2-2	CASSYLFQGTGELFF	TGTGCCAGCAGTTACCTGTTTCAAGGTACCGGGGAGCTGTTTTTT
TRBV7-7	NA	14	many	TRBJ2-1	CASSLALSDNEQFF	TGTGCCAGCAGCTTAGCGCTGAGCGACAATGAGCAGTTCTTC
TRBV12-3/TRBV12-4	TRBD2	14	few	TRBJ2-1	CASSLALAGVEQFF	TGTGCCAGCAGTTTGGCACTAGCGGGGGTTGAGCAGTTCTTC
TRBV2	TRBD1	17	many	TRBJ1-1	CASSGPGQGIGGTEAFF	TGTGCCAGCAGCGGACCGGGACAGGGGATCGGTGGCACTGAAGCTTTCTTT
TRBV12-3/TRBV12-4	TRBD1	12	medium-sized	TRBJ2-1	CASSREDRGWIF	TGTGCCAGCAGTCGCGAGGACAGGGGGTGGATCTTC
TRBV6-1	NA	12	medium-sized	TRBJ2-1	CASSRHNNEQFF	TGTGCCAGCAGTCGACATAACAATGAGCAGTTCTTC
TRBV5-1	TRBD2	15	many	TRBJ2-1	CASRPGTSGYNEQFF	TGCGCCAGCAGACCCGGGACTAGCGGGTACAATGAGCAGTTCTTC
TRBV2	TRBD1	15	medium-sized	TRBJ1-6	CASRRTGGLNSPLHF	TGTGCCAGCAGACGGACAGGGGGCTTGAATTCACCCCTCCACTTT
TRBV12-3/TRBV12-4	TRBD2	14	many	TRBJ2-1	CASLRGGSYNEQFF	TGTGCCAGCCTGCGGGGGGGTTCCTACAATGAGCAGTTCTTC
TRBV10-3	NA	14	few	TRBJ1-2	CAISEPNKSYGYTF	TGTGCCATCAGTGAGCCTAACAAATCCTATGGCTACACCTTC
TRBV7-2	TRBD2	20	many	TRBJ2-3	CASKPRGGRSGGNKPDTQYF	TGTGCCAGCAAACCGCGGGGGGGACGGAGCGGGGGAAACAAACCAGATACGCAGTATTTT
TRBV29-1	TRBD1	12	NA	TRBJ1-4	CSVRQGGEKLFF	TGCAGCGTTCGACAGGGCGGAGAAAAACTGTTTTTT
TRBV5-4	NA	12	many	TRBJ2-3	CASRRDTDTQYF	TGTGCCAGCAGACGAGACACAGATACGCAGTATTTT
TRBV29-1	NA	13	few	TRBJ1-4	CSATGTLNEKLFF	TGCAGCGCAACCGGGACGCTAAATGAAAAACTGTTTTTT
TRBV3-1	NA	17	few	TRBJ2-5	CASSQDGLTTPRRAQYF	TGTGCCAGCAGCCAAGATGGTTTAACAACACCGCGTAGGGCCCAGTACTTC
TRBV6-6	NA	15	medium-sized	TRBJ1-3	CASSYDGASGNTIYF	TGTGCCAGCAGTTACGACGGCGCCTCTGGAAACACCATATATTTT
TRBV10-3	NA	13	many	TRBJ1-6	CATTWGSDSPLHF	TGTGCCACTACGTGGGGCTCCGATTCACCCCTCCACTTT
TRBV27	NA	14	medium-sized	TRBJ1-5	CASSLGYSNQPQHF	TGTGCCAGCAGTTTGGGGTATAGCAATCAGCCCCAGCATTTT
TRBV7-8	TRBD1	16	many	TRBJ1-5	CASSRQQGTNNQPQHF	TGTGCCAGCAGCCGCCAACAGGGGACAAATAATCAGCCCCAGCATTTT
TRBV28	NA	15	medium-sized	TRBJ2-3	CASSSARRSTDTQYF	TGTGCCAGCAGCTCGGCCCGCAGGTCCACAGATACGCAGTATTTT
TRBV11-3	NA	13	many	TRBJ1-5	CASSLEAYQPQHF	TGTGCCAGCAGCTTAGAGGCTTATCAGCCCCAGCATTTT
TRBV7-9	NA	15	many	TRBJ2-1	CASSPEGGVYNEQFF	TGTGCCAGCAGCCCGGAGGGGGGGGTCTACAATGAGCAGTTCTTC
TRBV6-2/TRBV6-3	TRBD2	15	medium-sized	TRBJ2-5	CASSYPLAGEETQYF	TGTGCCAGCAGTTACCCCCTAGCGGGGGAGGAGACCCAGTACTTC
TRBV5-1	NA	12	many	TRBJ2-1	CASSLAPHEQFF	TGCGCCAGCAGCTTGGCACCCCATGAGCAGTTCTTC
TRBV2	NA	15	NA	TRBJ2-2	CASSVVGAWTGELFF	TGTGCCAGCAGCGTGGTGGGGGCTTGGACCGGGGAGCTGTTTTTT
TRBV6-6	NA	13	large	TRBJ2-3	CASSYRPTDTQYF	TGTGCCAGCAGTTACCGGCCCACAGATACGCAGTATTTT
TRBV2	NA	14	many	TRBJ1-5	CASNSQGVNQPQHF	TGTGCCAGCAACAGCCAGGGAGTTAATCAGCCCCAGCATTTT
TRBV7-9	NA	12	large	TRBJ2-4	CASRDNQNIQYF	TGTGCCAGCAGAGACAACCAAAACATTCAGTACTTC
TRBV3-1	TRBD1	16	many	TRBJ1-5	CASSQAGTGRGQPQHF	TGTGCCAGCAGCCAAGCCGGGACAGGGAGGGGACAGCCCCAGCATTTT
TRBV2	TRBD2	15	NA	TRBJ2-6	CASLAGSSGANILTF	TGTGCCAGCCTAGCGGGTAGCTCTGGGGCCAACATCCTGACTTTC
TRBV6-1	NA	17	many	TRBJ1-2	CASSSSRERDNNYGYTF	TGTGCCAGCAGTTCCTCCCGGGAGAGGGACAATAACTATGGCTACACCTTC
TRBV6-1	TRBD1	15	medium-sized	TRBJ2-1	CASSSHRGDYNEQFF	TGTGCCAGCAGCTCCCACAGGGGGGACTACAATGAGCAGTTCTTC
TRBV2	NA	10	medium-sized	TRBJ1-2	CASESYGYTF	TGTGCCAGCGAAAGCTATGGCTACACCTTC
TRBV14	NA	11	many	TRBJ2-1	CASSRTGEQFF	TGTGCCAGCAGCCGGACCGGTGAGCAGTTCTTC
TRBV4-1	NA	18	NA	TRBJ2-1	CASRGTGLLGDSYNEQFF	TGCGCCAGCAGGGGGACTGGACTTTTGGGGGACTCATACAATGAGCAGTTCTTC
TRBV5-6	NA	11	NA	TRBJ2-3	CASSAGVAQYF	TGTGCCAGCAGTGCCGGGGTGGCGCAGTATTTT
TRBV7-9	NA	19	many	TRBJ2-6	CASSWTDSAFSSGANVLTF	TGTGCCAGCAGCTGGACTGACAGTGCCTTTTCCTCTGGGGCCAACGTCCTGACTTTC
TRBV6-6	NA	13	medium-sized	TRBJ1-1	CASSYQGSTEAFF	TGTGCCAGCAGTTACCAGGGGAGCACTGAAGCTTTCTTT
TRBV5-1	TRBD1	14	many	TRBJ1-1	CASSRGQGQTEAFF	TGCGCCAGCAGCCGCGGACAGGGGCAAACTGAAGCTTTCTTT
TRBV25-1	NA	13	medium-sized	TRBJ2-5	CASSDPFQETQYF	TGTGCCAGCAGTGATCCGTTCCAAGAGACCCAGTACTTC
TRBV29-1	NA	13	NA	TRBJ2-3	CSEQPRGADTQYF	TGCAGCGAACAACCCCGGGGCGCGGATACGCAGTATTTT
TRBV20-1	NA	10	NA	TRBJ2-1	CSASLGPGFF	TGCAGTGCTAGTTTGGGGCCCGGGTTCTTC
TRBV27	NA	15	medium-sized	TRBJ2-4	CASSLSVQLKNIQYF	TGTGCCAGCAGTTTATCTGTACAGCTGAAAAACATTCAGTACTTC
TRBV12-3/TRBV12-4	TRBD2	15	few	TRBJ2-2	CASSTFVGGGGELFF	TGTGCCAGCAGTACCTTCGTTGGGGGGGGCGGGGAGCTGTTTTTT
TRBV13	TRBD2	16	many	TRBJ2-5	CASSSGLAGAQETQYF	TGTGCCAGCAGCTCAGGACTAGCGGGAGCCCAAGAGACCCAGTACTTC
TRBV12-5	TRBD2	18	NA	TRBJ2-1	CASGLVEGLAGERAEQFF	TGTGCTAGTGGTTTGGTAGAGGGACTAGCGGGGGAAAGAGCTGAGCAGTTCTTC
TRBV7-3	NA	16	many	TRBJ1-1	CASSPGVPGVNTEAFF	TGTGCCAGCAGCCCCGGGGTTCCCGGGGTGAACACTGAAGCTTTCTTT
TRBV12-3/TRBV12-4	TRBD1	14	NA	TRBJ2-2	CASTRQGASGELFF	TGTGCCAGCACAAGACAGGGGGCGAGCGGGGAGCTGTTTTTT
TRBV19	NA	12	many	TRBJ2-3	CASAGDEDTQYF	TGTGCCAGTGCTGGGGACGAAGATACGCAGTATTTT
TRBV4-1	NA	16	many	TRBJ2-5	CASSQESAASEETQYF	TGCGCCAGCAGCCAAGAATCCGCCGCCAGCGAAGAGACCCAGTACTTC
TRBV24-1	TRBD2	19	medium-sized	TRBJ2-2	CATSDFKGLAGDPTGELFF	TGTGCCACCAGTGATTTTAAGGGGCTAGCGGGGGATCCCACCGGGGAGCTGTTTTTT
TRBV2	TRBD2	15	NA	TRBJ2-5	CASSEVAGPQETQYF	TGTGCCAGCAGTGAGGTAGCGGGACCTCAAGAGACCCAGTACTTC
TRBV27	NA	14	large	TRBJ1-1	CASSPWARGNEAFF	TGTGCCAGCAGTCCTTGGGCCCGTGGTAATGAAGCTTTCTTT
TRBV4-1	NA	15	large	TRBJ2-5	CASSQSAQARGTQYF	TGCGCCAGCAGCCAATCTGCACAGGCAAGAGGGACCCAGTACTTC
TRBV6-1	TRBD2	16	medium-sized	TRBJ2-4	CASTSSGGTAKNIQYF	TGTGCCAGCACCTCTAGCGGGGGGACAGCCAAAAACATTCAGTACTTC
TRBV19	NA	13	NA	TRBJ2-3	CASSEVGTDTQYF	TGTGCCAGTAGTGAAGTGGGAACAGATACGCAGTATTTT